This T cell receptor beta chain derives from a study of T-cell memory formation after mild COVID-19. Study-level points and caveats: Still unconfirmed is whether the second-wave clones peaking on day 37 recognized SARS-CoV-2. Contracting clones from day 15 to 85 had balanced CD4/CD8; later expanders favoured CD4+. Mainly CM and EM harbored the contracting CD4+ clones; mainly EMRA harbored the CD8+ ones.

TCRalpha and TCRbeta libraries used 5'RACE with constant-segment primers and UMIs. TCRdb itself ran the 5' RACE reads through MiXCR, one entry per CDR3 protein. The sample carries about 110,000 distinct CDR3 sequences, about an eighth recorded once. Remarks on this clonotype: No antigen is known for it.

This clonotype originated in an adult woman who had mild COVID-19 (a few samples of this study predate the infection). Cell type and time point are not known. The sample taken for sequencing was PBMCs or a T cell subset sorted from them (not recorded which).

The CDR3 DNA reads TGTGCCAGCAGCTTAGCGGGGTACGGAGATACGCAGTATTTT. Residues: CASSLAGYGDTQYF. This chain connects TRBV7-9 to TRBJ2-3; D uncertain. V gave up 0 bases and J gave up 5 bases, with 9 bases separating them. Germline CDR1 and CDR2: SEHNR and FQNEAQ (reference sequence). The length of the CDR3 is 14 residues.